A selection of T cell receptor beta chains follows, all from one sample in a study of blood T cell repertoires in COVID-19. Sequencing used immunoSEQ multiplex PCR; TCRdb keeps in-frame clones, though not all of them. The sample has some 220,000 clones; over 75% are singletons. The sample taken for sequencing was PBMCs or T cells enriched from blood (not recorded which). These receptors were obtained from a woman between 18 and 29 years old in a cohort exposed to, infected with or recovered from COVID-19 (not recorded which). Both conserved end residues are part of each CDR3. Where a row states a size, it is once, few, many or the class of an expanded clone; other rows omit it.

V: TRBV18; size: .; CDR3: CASSPPTGQSHSGANVLTF
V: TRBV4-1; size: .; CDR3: CASSSPRGSWEDTQYF
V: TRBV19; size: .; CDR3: CASSSRGDGYTF
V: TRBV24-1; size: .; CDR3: CATSDTGLGYAGELFF
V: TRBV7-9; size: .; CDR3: CASSFSGASSYEQYF
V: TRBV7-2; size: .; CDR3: CASSGQGEYSPLHF
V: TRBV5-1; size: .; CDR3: CASSIGTDNSGNTIYF
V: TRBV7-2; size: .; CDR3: CASSLGPGQHTEAFF
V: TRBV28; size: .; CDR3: CASTSTGDLTDTQYF
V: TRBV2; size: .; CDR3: CASTGLERDRGNGYTF
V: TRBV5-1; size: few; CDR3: CASSFEKTLGQGRTDTQYF
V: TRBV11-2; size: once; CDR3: CASSLEGIPQPQHF
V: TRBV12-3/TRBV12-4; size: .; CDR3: CASSFGGGGYTF
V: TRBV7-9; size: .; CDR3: CASSLQGDTEAFF
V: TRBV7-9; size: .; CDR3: CASSLVSWVQGDTEAFF
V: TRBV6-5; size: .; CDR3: CASSMAGHYNEQFF
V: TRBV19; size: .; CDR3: CASRPTYDYGYTF
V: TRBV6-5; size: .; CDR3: CASEQGSGQPQHF
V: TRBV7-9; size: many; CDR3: CASSFDRNQPQHF
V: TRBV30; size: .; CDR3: CAWRGKDRRNYGYTF
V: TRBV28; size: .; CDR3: CAGSGAMEGTYEQYF
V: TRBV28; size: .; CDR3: CASSLPGDRNYEQYF
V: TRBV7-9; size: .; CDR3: CASSLGPGHRIF
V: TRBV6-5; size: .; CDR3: CASRLTRGNSPLHF
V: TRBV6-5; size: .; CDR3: CASRSQGAYGYTF
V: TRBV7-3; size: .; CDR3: CASSLTGTSTDTQYF
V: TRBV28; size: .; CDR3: CASSTPGQGDGYTF
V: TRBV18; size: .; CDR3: CASSPRAGGGTEAFF
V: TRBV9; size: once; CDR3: CASSAPREARGTGELFF